This T cell receptor (beta chain) was profiled in a study of T cells in Graves' hyperthyroidism and ophthalmopathy. In its sample, this clonotype was seen many times. The antigen remains undetermined. Germline values: CDR1 SGHTA, CDR2 FQGNSA. CDR3 length equals 16 residues. Trimming left V 5 bases short and J 5 bases short, with 21 bases between. Amplified regions were TCR beta CDR3 sequences from RNA transcripts. The HTBI primer set served for first-round RT-PCR of the TCR CDR3. MiXCR, applied by TCRdb to the multiplex PCR reads, yields one record per CDR3 protein. The data hold fewer than 450,000 distinct CDR3 sequences, with about 14% observed a single time. Study results and limitations: Separation of ophthalmopathy from stable hyperthyroidism was achieved by a 13 V-J model. Most thyroid clonotypes expanded above 0.001 appeared in blood too.

PBMCs stemmed from around 9.3 ml fresh peripheral blood. What was sequenced was blood. This chain connects TRBV7-2 to TRBJ1-1; D is possibly TRBD1 (6 bases). The TCR comes from a man in his forties or fifties with Graves' ophthalmopathy. The CDR3 here is CASSANRRGGDTEAFF. The CDR3 coding sequence is TGTGCCAGCAGCGCCAATCGGCGAGGGGGAGATACTGAAGCTTTCTTT.